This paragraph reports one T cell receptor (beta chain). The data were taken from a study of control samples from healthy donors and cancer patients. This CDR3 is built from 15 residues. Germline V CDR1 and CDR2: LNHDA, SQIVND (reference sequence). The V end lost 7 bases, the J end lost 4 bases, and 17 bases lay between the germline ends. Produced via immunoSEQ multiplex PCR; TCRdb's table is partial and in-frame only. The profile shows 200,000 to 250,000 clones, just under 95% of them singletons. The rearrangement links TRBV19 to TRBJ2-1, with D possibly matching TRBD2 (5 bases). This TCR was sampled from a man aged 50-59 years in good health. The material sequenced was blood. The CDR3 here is CASKQPFGLYNEQFF. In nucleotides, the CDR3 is TGTGCCAGTAAACAGCCCTTTGGACTTTACAATGAGCAGTTCTTC. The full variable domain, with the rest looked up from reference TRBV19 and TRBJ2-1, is DGGITQSPKYLFRKEGQNVTLSCEQNLNHDAMYWYRQDPGQGLRLIYYSQIVNDFQKGDIAEGYSVSREKKESFPLTVTSAQKNPTAFYLCASKQPFGLYNEQFFGPGTRLTVL.